This is a list of T cell receptor beta chains from one sample in a study of T-cell reconstitution after alpha-beta-depleted transplantation in children. A single record per CDR3 protein comes from TCRdb applying MiXCR to the PCR reads. The sample has a few hundred thousand distinct CDR3 sequences, around 20% seen once. The material was PBMCs, mostly from graft donor cells, obtained 180 days after TCRalphabeta/CD19-depleted stem cell transplant. The source of these receptors is a male patient between 5 and 17 years old who had a stem cell transplant for acute lymphoblastic leukemia, so the T cells may come from the graft donor. CDR3s include the opening cysteine and the closing phenylalanine or tryptophan. The D gene is left open where the match is weak. Clone size is stated in some rows and not others, as once, few, many or a class when expanded.

v_gene: TRBV5-1; j_gene: TRBJ2-7; abundance: few; d_gene: NA; CDR3aa: CASSKDRLSYEQYF; CDR3nt: TGCGCCAGCAGCAAAGACAGGCTCTCCTACGAGCAGTACTTC
v_gene: TRBV5-1; j_gene: TRBJ1-2; abundance: NA; d_gene: NA; CDR3aa: CASSLNREWEGYTF; CDR3nt: TGCGCCAGCAGCTTAAACAGGGAGTGGGAAGGCTACACCTTC
v_gene: TRBV20-1; j_gene: TRBJ2-7; abundance: few; d_gene: NA; CDR3aa: CSARENGAYEQYF; CDR3nt: TGCAGTGCTAGAGAGAACGGGGCCTACGAGCAGTACTTC
v_gene: TRBV9; j_gene: TRBJ2-5; abundance: few; d_gene: NA; CDR3aa: CASSVGGTGGETQYF; CDR3nt: TGTGCCAGCAGCGTAGGGGGGACTGGCGGGGAGACCCAGTACTTC
v_gene: TRBV2; j_gene: TRBJ1-2; abundance: NA; d_gene: NA; CDR3aa: CASSDQGNYGYTF; CDR3nt: TGTGCCAGCAGTGATCAGGGGAACTATGGCTACACCTTC
v_gene: TRBV12-3/TRBV12-4; j_gene: TRBJ1-1; abundance: NA; d_gene: TRBD1; CDR3aa: CASTYPPGTGEKNTEAFF; CDR3nt: TGTGCCAGCACCTACCCCCCCGGGACAGGGGAAAAGAACACTGAAGCTTTCTTT
v_gene: TRBV5-6; j_gene: TRBJ2-7; abundance: few; d_gene: NA; CDR3aa: CASSLGVAGLYEQYF; CDR3nt: TGTGCCAGCAGCTTGGGGGTGGCAGGGCTCTACGAGCAGTACTTC
v_gene: TRBV7-2; j_gene: TRBJ1-2; abundance: NA; d_gene: TRBD1; CDR3aa: CASSIRQGRGCGYTF; CDR3nt: TGTGCCAGCAGCATTCGACAGGGAAGAGGCTGTGGCTACACCTTC
v_gene: TRBV7-8; j_gene: TRBJ1-4; abundance: NA; d_gene: NA; CDR3aa: CASSATAGVHWEKLFF; CDR3nt: TGTGCCAGCAGCGCGACCGCAGGGGTTCATTGGGAAAAACTGTTTTTT
v_gene: TRBV12-3/TRBV12-4; j_gene: TRBJ1-4; abundance: few; d_gene: TRBD1; CDR3aa: CASSPRGLREKLFF; CDR3nt: TGTGCCAGCAGTCCCAGGGGGCTAAGGGAAAAACTGTTTTTT